This TCR beta chain was retrieved from a study of shared clonotypes between healthy human individuals. General observations from the study: Naive CD4 clonotypes overlapped across several donors at around 5%.

The naive CD8 subset, CD45RO-negative cells positively selected for CCR7, excluded terminally differentiated effector memory CD45RA+ cells. Turning to this clone: The antigen remains undetermined.

Only in-frame clones appear in the TCRdb table, and some are missing; sequencing was by immunoSEQ multiplex PCR. The data contain some 2.1 million clones, approximately 94% of them singletons. V gave up 8 bases and J gave up 6 bases, with 20 bases separating them. This CDR3 is 13 amino acids long. The germline V gene encodes CDR1 GTSNPN and CDR2 SVGIG (reference sequence). The receptor was isolated from a man aged 18 to 30 in good health. The sequencing sample was made of naive CD8+ T cells sorted from blood. The chain uses TRBV30 and TRBJ2-7; D ambiguous. The CDR3 is CAMAAATSREQYF. CDR3 in DNA: TGTGCCATGGCCGCGGCCACAAGTCGCGAGCAGTACTTC.